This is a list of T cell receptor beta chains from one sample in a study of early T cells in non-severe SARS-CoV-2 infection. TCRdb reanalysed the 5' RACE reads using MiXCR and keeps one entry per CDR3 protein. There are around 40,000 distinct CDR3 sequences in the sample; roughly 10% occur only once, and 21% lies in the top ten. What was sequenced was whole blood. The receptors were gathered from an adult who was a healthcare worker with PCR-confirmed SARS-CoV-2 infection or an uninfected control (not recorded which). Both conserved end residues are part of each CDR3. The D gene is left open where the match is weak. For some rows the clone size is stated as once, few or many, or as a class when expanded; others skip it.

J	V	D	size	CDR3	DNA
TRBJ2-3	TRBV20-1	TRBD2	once	CSAATSGRRGSTDTQYF	TGCAGTGCTGCAACTAGCGGGAGAAGAGGGAGCACAGATACGCAGTATTTT
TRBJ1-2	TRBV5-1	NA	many	CASSLTENYGYTF	TGCGCCAGCAGCTTAACGGAGAACTATGGCTACACCTTC
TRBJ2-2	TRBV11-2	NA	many	CASSLESSGELFF	TGTGCCAGCAGCTTAGAGAGCTCCGGGGAGCTGTTTTTT
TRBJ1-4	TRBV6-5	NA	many	CASRRKGLGTNEKLFF	TGTGCCAGCCGAAGGAAGGGGTTGGGAACTAATGAAAAACTGTTTTTT
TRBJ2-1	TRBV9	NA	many	CASSAQGGNEQFF	TGTGCCAGCAGCGCACAGGGTGGCAATGAGCAGTTCTTC
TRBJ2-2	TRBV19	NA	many	CASNFAGTGELFF	TGTGCCAGTAATTTTGCAGGCACCGGGGAGCTGTTTTTT
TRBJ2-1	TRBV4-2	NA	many	CASLLWPGGSYEQFF	TGTGCCAGCTTATTATGGCCGGGGGGCTCGTATGAGCAGTTCTTC
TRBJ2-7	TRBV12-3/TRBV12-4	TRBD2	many	CASSYRGGGGSSYEQYF	TGTGCCAGCAGTTACCGGGGGGGCGGAGGGAGCTCCTACGAGCAGTACTTC
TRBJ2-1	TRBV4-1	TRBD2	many	CASSQGLAGVDEQFF	TGCGCCAGCAGCCAGGGACTAGCGGGAGTGGATGAGCAGTTCTTC
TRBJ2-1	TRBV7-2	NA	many	CASSLLGLLYNEQFF	TGTGCCAGCAGCTTATTAGGACTTCTCTACAATGAGCAGTTCTTC
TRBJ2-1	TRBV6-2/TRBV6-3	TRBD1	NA	CASSSTPGTGFNEQFF	TGTGCCAGCAGTTCAACCCCCGGGACAGGGTTCAATGAGCAGTTCTTC
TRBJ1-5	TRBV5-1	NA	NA	CASSLDGGRPQHF	TGCGCCAGCAGCTTGGACGGGGGTAGGCCCCAGCATTTT
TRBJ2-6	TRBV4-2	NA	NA	CASSQDGAGANVLTF	TGTGCCAGCAGCCAAGACGGGGCTGGGGCCAACGTCCTGACTTTC
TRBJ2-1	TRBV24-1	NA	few	CATSDSRNEQFF	TGTGCCACCAGTGACTCCAGGAATGAGCAGTTCTTC
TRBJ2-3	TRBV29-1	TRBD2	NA	CSARGSSGSTDTQYF	TGCAGCGCCCGTGGTAGTAGCGGGAGCACAGATACGCAGTATTTT
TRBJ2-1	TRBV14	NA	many	CASSQDVGVYNEQFF	TGTGCCAGCAGCCAAGATGTCGGTGTCTACAATGAGCAGTTCTTC
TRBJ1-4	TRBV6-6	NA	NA	CASSPEREKLFF	TGTGCCAGCAGCCCCGAAAGGGAAAAACTGTTTTTT
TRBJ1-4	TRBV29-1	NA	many	CSVGREDKKLFF	TGCAGCGTTGGAAGGGAGGACAAAAAACTGTTTTTT
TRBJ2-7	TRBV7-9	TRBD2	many	CASSLAGTSYEQYF	TGTGCCAGCAGCCTAGCGGGAACCTCCTACGAGCAGTACTTC
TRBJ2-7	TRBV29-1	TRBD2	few	CSVEGLAYEQYF	TGCAGCGTTGAGGGACTAGCGTACGAGCAGTACTTC
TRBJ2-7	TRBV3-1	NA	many	CASSQERCAGNEYF	TGTGCCAGCAGCCAAGAGAGGTGTGCAGGGAATGAGTACTTC
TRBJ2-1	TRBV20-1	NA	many	CSARGEPALIGEQFF	TGCAGTGCTAGAGGGGAACCGGCTTTGATCGGTGAGCAGTTCTTC
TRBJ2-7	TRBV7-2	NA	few	CASSLAPGPFYEQYF	TGTGCCAGCAGCTTAGCCCCGGGGCCTTTCTACGAGCAGTACTTC
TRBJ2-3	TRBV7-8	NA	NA	CASSLIRGLTDTQYF	TGTGCCAGCAGCTTAATCCGGGGGCTCACAGATACGCAGTATTTT
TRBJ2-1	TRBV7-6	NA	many	CASSLVARGRENEQFF	TGTGCCAGCAGCTTAGTGGCTCGGGGTAGGGAGAATGAGCAGTTCTTC
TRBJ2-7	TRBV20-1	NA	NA	CSAAISGPNYEQYF	TGCAGTGCAGCGATCAGCGGGCCGAACTACGAGCAGTACTTC
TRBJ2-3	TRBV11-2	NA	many	CASSHAGHRPADTQYF	TGTGCCAGCAGCCACGCGGGACACCGGCCCGCGGATACGCAGTATTTT
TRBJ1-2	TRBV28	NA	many	CASSLKGNYGYTF	TGTGCCAGCAGTTTGAAGGGAAACTATGGCTACACCTTC
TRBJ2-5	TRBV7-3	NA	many	CASSLSPLSGETQYF	TGTGCCAGCAGCTTATCCCCGCTGAGTGGGGAGACCCAGTACTTC
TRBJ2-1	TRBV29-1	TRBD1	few	CSLRTGFDEQFF	TGCAGCCTACGGACAGGTTTCGATGAGCAGTTCTTC
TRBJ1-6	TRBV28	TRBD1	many	CASSTGGYSPLHF	TGTGCCAGCAGTACAGGGGGCTATTCACCCCTCCACTTT
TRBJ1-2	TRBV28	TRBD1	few	CASSPTGTRGYTF	TGTGCCAGCAGCCCGACAGGGACTAGGGGCTACACCTTC
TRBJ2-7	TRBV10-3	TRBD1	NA	CAITPGTETYEQYF	TGTGCCATCACCCCCGGGACAGAGACCTACGAGCAGTACTTC
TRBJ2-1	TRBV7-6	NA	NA	CASSREVSSYNEQFF	TGTGCCAGCAGCCGAGAGGTTAGCTCCTACAATGAGCAGTTCTTC
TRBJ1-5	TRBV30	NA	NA	CAWSPSGQGFHQPQHF	TGTGCCTGGAGCCCAAGCGGGCAGGGGTTCCATCAGCCCCAGCATTTT
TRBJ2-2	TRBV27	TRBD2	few	CASSFLAGGTGELFF	TGTGCCAGCAGTTTCCTAGCGGGAGGCACCGGGGAGCTGTTTTTT
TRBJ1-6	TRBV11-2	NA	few	CASSLEEFSYNSPLHF	TGTGCCAGCAGCTTAGAGGAGTTCTCCTATAATTCACCCCTCCACTTT
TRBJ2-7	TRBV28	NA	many	CASQGNSYEQYF	TGTGCCAGCCAGGGGAACTCCTACGAGCAGTACTTC
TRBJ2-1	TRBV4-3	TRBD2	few	CASSQDRNLAGEGNEQFF	TGCGCCAGCAGCCAAGATCGGAACTTAGCGGGAGAAGGGAATGAGCAGTTCTTC
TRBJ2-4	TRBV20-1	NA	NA	CSATEGGKNIQYF	TGCAGTGCTACAGAAGGGGGCAAAAACATTCAGTACTTC
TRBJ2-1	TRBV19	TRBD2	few	CASTMLASGGRDEQFF	TGTGCCAGTACCATGCTTGCTAGCGGGGGGAGGGATGAGCAGTTCTTC
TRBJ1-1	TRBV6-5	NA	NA	CASSYSSRGNTEAFF	TGTGCCAGCAGTTACTCTTCGAGGGGGAACACTGAAGCTTTCTTT
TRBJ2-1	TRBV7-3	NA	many	CASSPGDGIGINEQFF	TGTGCCAGCAGCCCTGGCGACGGGATAGGGATCAATGAGCAGTTCTTC
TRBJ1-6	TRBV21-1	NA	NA	CASSKGSDSPLHF	TGTGCCAGCAGCAAAGGGTCGGATTCACCCCTCCACTTT
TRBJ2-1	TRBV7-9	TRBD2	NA	CASSPGIAGVDEQFF	TGTGCCAGCAGCCCCGGGATAGCGGGAGTTGATGAGCAGTTCTTC
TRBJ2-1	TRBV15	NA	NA	CATSPGGAAYNEQFF	TGTGCCACCAGCCCAGGGGGGGCCGCCTACAATGAGCAGTTCTTC
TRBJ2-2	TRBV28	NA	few	CASGLSGAYTGELFF	TGTGCCAGCGGGTTATCGGGGGCTTACACCGGGGAGCTGTTTTTT
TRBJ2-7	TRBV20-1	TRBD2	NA	CSAPTSGASYEQYF	TGCAGTGCCCCCACTAGCGGTGCCTCCTACGAGCAGTACTTC
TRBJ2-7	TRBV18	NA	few	CASSPMSRRREYEQYF	TGTGCCAGCTCACCAATGAGTAGGAGGAGGGAGTACGAGCAGTACTTC